One T cell receptor (beta chain) is described in this entry. Its antigen is undetermined. One junction end does not reproduce the germline sequence, and a read error may be involved. The sequence runs out 3 residues before the end of the CDR3; the remainder is reconstructed from the germline J gene. The sample belongs to a study of T cells in women clearing cervical HPV infection. Turning to the study itself: Donors had HPV16-related CIN3 or worse; 2 had invasive cancer. Only a few women had HLA typing results available. The study's findings and limits: Controls had more TRBV6-7 (about 0.16%) than cases (roughly 0.11%). CIN3+ cases had significantly higher TCR richness than controls; evenness did not differ.

Germline lookup yields CDR1 ENHRY and CDR2 SYGVKD. The CDR3 has 14 amino acids. Some clones are missing from TCRdb's copy, which holds only in-frame ones; the method was immunoSEQ multiplex PCR. This table holds 25,000 to 35,000 clones. The chain carries TRBV10-3 and TRBJ2-5; D remains unclear. The source of this sequence is a woman aged 18 to 75 with a cervical HPV16 infection that either progressed to CIN3+ or cleared (not recorded which). Material for sequencing was blood buffy coat. The CDR3 sequence: CAINEQVGWETQYF. CDR3 DNA (partial): TGTGCCATCAATGAGCAAGTGGGCTGGGAGACC.